This T cell receptor beta chain was captured in a study of identical twins. Worth noting for this clonotype: Its antigen is not identified.

Trimming took 9 bases from V and 5 from J, leaving 10 bases between them. The CDR3 is made up of 12 amino acids. In germline, CDR1 is LGHDT, CDR2 YNNKEL (reference sequence). Study-level results: When twins shared out-of-frame alpha sequences, those sequences had excess low generation probability. Beta out-of-frame sequences showed weaker excess twin sharing.

TCRdb processed the 5' RACE reads anew with MiXCR; each CDR3 protein has one entry. The repertoire includes about 530,000 distinct CDR3 sequences, about 16% of them detected once, and 0.35% to 0.45% sits in the top ten. The same sample was also studied in work on yellow fever vaccine responses in identical twins.

The receptor comes from a woman aged 18-30 years in good health. Sequenced input: CD4+ T cells sorted from blood. The rearrangement links TRBV3-1 to TRBJ2-2; D remains ambiguous. DNA for the CDR3: TGTGCCAGTGCCGACATTACCGGGGAGCTGTTTTTT. Residues: CASADITGELFF. Variable domain in full (rest from reference TRBV3-1 and TRBJ2-2): DTAVSQTPKYLVTQMGNDKSIKCEQNLGHDTMYWYKQDSKKFLKIMFSYNNKELIINETVPNRFSPKSPDKAHLNLHINSLELGDSAVYFCASADITGELFFGEGSRLTVL.